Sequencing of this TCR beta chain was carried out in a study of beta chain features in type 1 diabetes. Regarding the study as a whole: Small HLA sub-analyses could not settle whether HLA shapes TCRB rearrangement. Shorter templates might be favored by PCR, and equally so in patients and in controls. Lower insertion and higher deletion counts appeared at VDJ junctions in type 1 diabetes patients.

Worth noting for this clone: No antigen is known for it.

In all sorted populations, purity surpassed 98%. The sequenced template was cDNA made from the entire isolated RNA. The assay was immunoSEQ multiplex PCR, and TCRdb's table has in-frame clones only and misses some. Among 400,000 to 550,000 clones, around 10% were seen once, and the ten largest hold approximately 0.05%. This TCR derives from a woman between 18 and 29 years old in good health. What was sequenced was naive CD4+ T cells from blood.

CDR3 sequence reads: CASSPLDGEAFF. The CDR3 region has the DNA TGTGCCAGCTCACCCCTAGACGGTGAAGCTTTCTTT. V usage is TRBV18 and J usage is TRBJ1-1; no firm D call. The CDR3 sequence is 12 residues long. Germline assignment: CDR1 KGHSH and CDR2 LQKENI. V was pared by 3 bases and J by 7 bases, with 9 bases between.